This is a list of T cell receptor beta chains from one sample in a study of cytomegalovirus exposure and HLA in healthy donors. Repertoires were generated with immunoSEQ multiplex PCR, while TCRdb's copy carries only in-frame clones and drops some. There are 200,000 or so clones in the sample; around 75% occur only once, and approximately 6% lies in the top ten. The specimen was PBMCs. The receptor set was obtained from a woman in her 30s in good health and CMV-seropositive. The CDR3 runs from the conserved cysteine through the conserved F or W. A D gene is named only where the DNA matches it firmly. Size tells how often a clone was seen (once, few, many) or the class of an expanded clone, and some rows leave it out.

v_gene	j_gene	d_gene	abundance	CDR3aa	CDR3nt
TRBV2	TRBJ1-6	TRBD1	.	CASSSDRTNSPLHF	TGTGCCAGCAGTTCGGACAGGACCAATTCACCCCTCCACTTT
TRBV5-8	TRBJ1-3	.	.	CASRLDLSGNTIYF	TGTGCCAGCAGACTAGACCTATCTGGAAACACCATATATTTT
TRBV7-3	TRBJ2-1	.	.	CASSLTPRAYNEQFF	TGTGCCAGCAGCTTAACCCCTAGAGCCTACAATGAGCAGTTCTTC
TRBV9	TRBJ2-5	TRBD1	.	CASSLNRGWKETQYF	TGTGCCAGCAGCCTCAACAGGGGTTGGAAAGAGACCCAGTACTTC
TRBV5-6	TRBJ2-1	TRBD2	.	CASSSAGGPNNEQFF	TGTGCCAGCAGCTCGGCGGGAGGGCCAAACAATGAGCAGTTCTTC
TRBV19	TRBJ1-4	.	.	CASSPSGIWTTNEKLFF	TGTGCCAGTAGTCCATCAGGAATCTGGACAACTAATGAAAAACTGTTTTTT
TRBV25-1	TRBJ2-2	TRBD1	.	CASSTGQGRTGELFF	TGTGCCAGCAGTACGGGACAGGGGCGCACCGGGGAGCTGTTTTTT
TRBV7-9	TRBJ1-2	.	few	CASSLAGQSYGYTF	TGTGCCAGCAGCTTAGCTGGTCAGTCATATGGCTACACCTTC
TRBV7-2	TRBJ1-2	TRBD1	few	CASRYTGDYGYTF	TGTGCCAGCAGATACACAGGGGACTATGGCTACACCTTC
TRBV11-2	TRBJ2-3	.	.	CASSLESTDTQYF	TGTGCCAGCAGCTTGGAGAGCACAGATACGCAGTATTTT
TRBV6-1	TRBJ1-2	.	.	CASSRQHFYGYTF	TGTGCCAGCAGTCGACAGCACTTCTATGGCTACACCTTC
TRBV5-1	TRBJ1-4	.	.	CASSLLSAEEKLFF	TGCGCCAGCAGCTTATTAAGTGCGGAGGAAAAACTGTTTTTT
TRBV5-1	TRBJ2-1	.	.	CASSYVSGTNEQFF	TGCGCCAGCAGCTACGTATCGGGAACCAATGAGCAGTTCTTC
TRBV5-1	TRBJ2-1	.	few	CASSGRGEGNEQFF	TGCGCCAGCAGTGGCAGGGGGGAAGGCAATGAGCAGTTCTTC
TRBV7-9	TRBJ2-7	TRBD2	few	CSSSPTSGSSYEQYF	TGTTCCAGCAGCCCGACTAGCGGAAGCTCCTACGAGCAGTACTTC
TRBV5-1	TRBJ2-7	TRBD1	.	CASSLSGQGSHEQYF	TGCGCCAGCAGCTTGTCTGGACAGGGGAGTCACGAGCAGTACTTC
TRBV6-5	TRBJ2-1	TRBD2	.	CASSPSGGIGSEQFF	TGTGCCAGCAGTCCTTCGGGGGGGATAGGAAGTGAGCAGTTCTTC
TRBV5-6	TRBJ1-2	.	.	CASSLALAANYGYTF	TGTGCCAGCAGCTTGGCCTTGGCGGCTAACTATGGCTACACCTTC
TRBV2	TRBJ2-3	.	once	CASTPGGLQAWDTDTQYF	TGTGCCAGCACACCGGGGGGCTTACAGGCTTGGGACACAGATACGCAGTATTTT
TRBV2	TRBJ1-2	.	once	CASSADLGGYTF	TGTGCCAGCAGTGCAGATCTCGGGGGCTACACCTTC
TRBV28	TRBJ2-7	.	few	CASSRADSYEQYF	TGTGCCAGCAGTCGAGCGGACTCCTACGAGCAGTACTTC
TRBV27	TRBJ1-5	TRBD1	.	CASSRWGQGRGGSNQPQHF	TGTGCCAGCAGCCGATGGGGACAGGGGAGGGGTGGAAGCAATCAGCCCCAGCATTTT
TRBV6-6	TRBJ1-5	.	.	CASSPGLENQPQHF	TGTGCCAGCAGCCCCGGACTGGAGAATCAGCCCCAGCATTTT
TRBV6-4	TRBJ1-6	TRBD1	.	CASRLTGQNNSPLHF	TGTGCCAGCAGATTGACAGGGCAAAATAATTCACCCCTCCACTTT
TRBV27	TRBJ2-1	TRBD1	.	CASSPNPGQGASNEQFF	TGTGCCAGCAGTCCCAACCCGGGACAGGGGGCGTCCAATGAGCAGTTCTTC
TRBV5-1	TRBJ1-2	TRBD1	.	CASSFGRQGAWDGYTF	TGCGCCAGCTCATTTGGGAGACAGGGGGCATGGGATGGCTACACCTTC